This T cell receptor beta chain was obtained from a study of blood T cell repertoires in COVID-19. With 3 bases clipped from V and 1 base from J, the junction kept 7 bases outside the gene matches. CDR1 MGHRA and CDR2 YSYEKL come from the germline V gene. CDR3 length: 19 amino acids. As originally analysed: The assay estimated nucleated cells by amplifying reference gene primers. Data came from immunoSEQ multiplex PCR; TCRdb stores just in-frame clones and leaves some out. The DNA gave D and trimming, while V, J and clone size come from that table. The sample contains 250,000 or so clones, around 88% of which appear only once.

This clonotype was obtained from an elderly man with acute or convalescent COVID-19. The chain couples TRBV4-1 to TRBJ2-1; TRBD2 matches 15 bases. Sequencing used peripheral blood. In DNA form, the CDR3 reads TGCGCCAGCAGCCATGGACTAGCGGGAGGGCTTATTTCCTACAATGAGCAGTTCTTC. Residues: CASSHGLAGGLISYNEQFF.